The 16 T cell receptor beta chains in this list originate from one sample, sequenced in a study of T cell responses to AZD1222 COVID-19 vaccine. The protocol was immunoSEQ multiplex PCR, while the TCRdb copy is restricted to in-frame clones and leaves out a portion. The sample has 90,000 to 150,000 clones; about 90% are singletons. The sequences come from peripheral blood, collected on day 0 of AZD1222 vaccination. The source of these receptors is an adult in good health.

The V and J genes are TRBV11-2 and TRBJ1-2, with 7 bases fitting TRBD1. Germline CDR1 is SGHAT and CDR2 is FQNNGV. This CDR3 region has 14 residues. V was pared by 1 base and J by 4 bases, with 3 bases of the junction left unmatched. The CDR3 is CASSLAGQFYGYTF. As DNA, the CDR3 is TGTGCCAGCAGCTTAGCGGGACAGTTCTATGGCTACACCTTC.

The chain combines TRBV29-1 with TRBJ1-2, with D perhaps TRBD1 (6 bases). V dropped 3 bases and J dropped 8 bases, with 13 bases sitting between them. CDR1 is SQVTM and CDR2 is ANQGSEA in the germline V gene. The CDR3 loop spans 12 amino acids. CDR3 nucleotide sequence: TGCAGCGTTGATATGGGGGGGCGAGGCTACACCTTC. It yields the protein CSVDMGGRGYTF.

CDR3 region: CASTGTHSYNEQFF. The DNA for the CDR3 is TGTGCCAGCACCGGGACACACAGCTACAATGAGCAGTTCTTC. The chain uses TRBV5-8 and TRBJ2-1; perhaps TRBD1 as D (6 bases). This CDR3 has 14 residues. Germline V gives CDR1 SGHTS, CDR2 YDEGEE. V was pared by 6 bases and J by 3 bases, with 13 bases between.

The rearrangement joins TRBV7-9 to TRBJ2-1; TRBD1 matches 8 bases. After removal of 5 bases from V and 6 bases from J, the junction contained 9 bases not matched to a gene. The CDR3 is made up of 15 amino acids. The germline gives CDR1 SEHNR, CDR2 FQNEAQ (reference sequence). CDR3 amino acids: CASSPPRTGSNEQFF. For the CDR3, the DNA is TGTGCCAGCAGCCCCCCCCGGACAGGGAGCAATGAGCAGTTCTTC.

The rearrangement joins TRBV5-6 to TRBJ1-2; D is ambiguous. The length of the CDR3 is 16 residues. V was cut by 5 bases and J by 0 bases, with 17 bases left in between. CDR1 is SGHDT, CDR2 YYEEEE, per germline. The CDR3 loop is CASRRPRHLSNYGYTF. The CDR3 DNA reads TGTGCCAGCAGACGGCCGAGACACCTCTCTAACTATGGCTACACCTTC.

This clone showed up just once. The chain employs TRBV7-8 and TRBJ1-2, with 7 positions matching TRBD1. This CDR3 region has 17 residues. Germline V gene lookup returns CDR1 SGHVS and CDR2 FQNEAQ. V trimming: 1 base; J trimming: 2 bases; junction bases outside the gene matches: 10. This chain's CDR3 is CASSLGDPGQINYGYTF. The DNA of the CDR3 is TGTGCCAGCAGCTTAGGTGACCCGGGACAGATAAACTATGGCTACACCTTC.

This chain joins TRBV5-1 and TRBJ2-7; D is unresolved. Germline CDR1 SGHRS, CDR2 YFSETQ. This CDR3 spans 13 amino acids. The V and J ends lost 4 bases and 2 bases respectively, with 10 bases between them. The CDR3 region is CASSERQAYEQYF. CDR3 DNA: TGCGCCAGCAGCGAACGCCAAGCCTACGAGCAGTACTTC. Together with reference TRBV5-1 and TRBJ2-7, the CDR3 gives the full variable domain: KAGVTQTPRYLIKTRGQQVTLSCSPISGHRSVSWYQQTPGQGLQFLFEYFSETQRNKGNFPGRFSGRQFSNSRSEMNVSTLELGDSALYLCASSERQAYEQYFGPGTRLTVT.

V usage is TRBV4-1 and J usage is TRBJ1-1; D is undetermined. The CDR3 contains 13 residues. V was cut by 1 base and J by 4 bases, with 7 bases left in between. CDR1 and CDR2 (germline): MGHRA, YSYEKL. This CDR3 is CASSQVLVTEAFF. The CDR3 DNA follows: TGCGCCAGCAGCCAAGTCCTGGTCACTGAAGCTTTCTTT.

The chain joins TRBV30 to TRBJ1-2; D possibly corresponds to TRBD1 (6 bases). Trimming pared 7 bases from V and 3 bases from J, leaving 15 bases between. Germline V gene sequence: CDR1 GTSNPN, CDR2 SVGIG (reference sequence). The CDR3 length is 13 residues. As DNA, the CDR3 is TGTGCCTCTTCCCAGGGGATAGACTATGGCTACACCTTC. This encodes CASSQGIDYGYTF. Full variable domain (remainder filled in from reference TRBV30 and TRBJ1-2): SQTIHQWPATLVQPVGSPLSLECTVEGTSNPNLYWYRQAAGRGLQLLFYSVGIGQISSEVPQNLSASRPQDRQFILSSKKLLLSDSGFYLCASSQGIDYGYTFGSGTRLTVV.

This clone is a singleton in its sample. The chain recombines TRBV7-3 with TRBJ2-1; TRBD2 aligns across 12 bases. V lost 2 bases to trimming and J lost 10 bases; unmatched junction nucleotides: 21. Germline CDR1 reads SGHTA; CDR2 reads FQGTGA. The CDR3 is 20 amino acids. CDR3 region: CASSLGPRLAGGSLAREQFF. The CDR3 DNA is TGTGCCAGCAGCTTAGGTCCGCGGCTAGCGGGAGGGTCGTTGGCAAGGGAGCAGTTCTTC.

This clone was found once. The V and J genes are TRBV5-6 and TRBJ1-6; D perhaps matches TRBD1 (5 bases). This CDR3 has 12 amino acids. Germline V lookup: CDR1 SGHDT, CDR2 YYEEEE. The V gene lost 7 bases and the J gene lost 13 bases, with 15 bases spanning the gap. Here the CDR3 DNA reads TGTGCCAGCTTGAGGGCGGGGCGGCCCCTCCACTTT. This gives the protein CASLRAGRPLHF.

V is TRBV9 and J is TRBJ1-1; a possible D gene is TRBD1 (5 bases). The CDR3 is 14 amino acids. Germline CDR1 SGDLS, CDR2 YYNGEE. Trimming shortened V by 3 bases and J by 0 bases, and 9 bases separated the two germline ends. CDR3 amino acids: CASSADTLNTEAFF. DNA of the CDR3: TGTGCCAGCAGCGCGGACACTCTGAACACTGAAGCTTTCTTT.

The V call is TRBV4-1, the J call TRBJ2-7, with TRBD1 as a possible D gene (6 bases). The germline V and J ends were trimmed by 6 bases and 0 bases, with 6 bases remaining between them. This CDR3 region has 12 residues. Germline CDR1 reads MGHRA; CDR2 reads YSYEKL. The CDR3 protein is CASRGASYEQYF. The CDR3, as DNA: TGCGCCAGCAGGGGGGCCTCCTACGAGCAGTACTTC.

The chain recombines TRBV27 with TRBJ1-1; D gene unclear. CDR3 length: 15 residues. Per germline, CDR1 MNHEY and CDR2 SMNVEV (reference sequence). Trimming shortened V by 1 base and J by 1 base, and 10 bases separated the two germline ends. This chain's CDR3 is CASSLLWTPNTEAFF. The CDR3 region has the DNA TGTGCCAGCAGTTTATTATGGACGCCGAACACTGAAGCTTTCTTT.

The chain employs TRBV5-1 and TRBJ1-2, with D possibly matching TRBD1 (5 bases). Germline V gene lookup returns CDR1 SGHRS and CDR2 YFSETQ. There are 14 residues in the CDR3. V was clipped by 0 bases and J by 1 base, with 7 bases between them. For the CDR3, the DNA is TGCGCCAGCAGCTTGGGACAGATTAACTATGGCTACACCTTC. Encoded protein: CASSLGQINYGYTF.

The chain recombines TRBV19 with TRBJ1-2; tentative D call: TRBD1 (6 bases). Trimming took off 4 bases at V and 4 bases at J, with 19 bases between the two ends. Germline V gives CDR1 LNHDA, CDR2 SQIVND (reference sequence). The CDR3 covers 16 residues. The CDR3 region is CASSTLQGRGGYGYTF. CDR3 bases: TGTGCCAGTAGTACTTTACAGGGCCGGGGGGGCTATGGCTACACCTTC.